The 6 T cell receptor beta chains reported below all come from one sample, sequenced in a study of cytomegalovirus exposure and HLA in healthy donors. PCR employed 60 Vbeta and 13 Jbeta primers. The table came from immunoSEQ multiplex PCR; TCRdb's copy has only in-frame clones and leaves some out. The sample lists 180,000 or so clones, roughly 81% seen once, with roughly 4.9% in the top ten. Sequencing was performed on PBMCs. Every receptor here comes from a woman between 18 and 29 years old in good health and CMV-seropositive.

This clone was detected once. V and J are TRBV5-6 and TRBJ2-5; D uncertain. CDR3 length equals 12 residues. Trimming cost V 1 base and J 4 bases, with 5 bases left between them. In germline, CDR1 is SGHDT, CDR2 YYEEEE. The chain's CDR3 is CASSLPRETQYF. Here the CDR3 DNA reads TGTGCCAGCAGCTTGCCTAGAGAGACCCAGTACTTC.

The chain has TRBV5-6 and TRBJ2-7; D is undetermined. The germline gives CDR1 SGHDT, CDR2 YYEEEE. V shed 0 bases and J shed 9 bases, with 7 bases lying between them. This CDR3 has 11 amino acids. The CDR3 DNA follows: TGTGCCAGCAGCTTGGGTCGGGTGCAGTACTTC. Encoded protein: CASSLGRVQYF.

The chain combines TRBV4-3 with TRBJ2-6, with D hard to call. V gave up 0 bases and J gave up 1 base, with 10 bases separating them. The CDR3 covers 17 residues. Germline CDR1 and CDR2: LGHNA and YSLEER. The CDR3 DNA reads TGCGCCAGCAGCCAAGAGGTTCCGGGTTCTGGGGCCAACGTCCTGACTTTC. The encoded protein is CASSQEVPGSGANVLTF.

A word on this clone: The conserved closing phenylalanine or tryptophan is absent in this CDR3, likely reflecting a read error. The V gene is TRBV7-2, the J gene TRBJ2-7, with a weak D call TRBD1 (6 bases). CDR1 and CDR2 from the germline V gene are SGHTA and FQGNSA. The CDR3 length is 15 residues. The CDR3 bases are TGTGCCAGCAGTTTAGATTTCGGGACAACCTACGAGCAGTACCTC. Residues: CASSLDFGTTYEQYL.

J is TRBJ2-1 and V is TRBV25-1; TRBD2 matches 9 bases. This CDR3 comprises 16 residues. The germline gives CDR1 MGHDK, CDR2 SYGVNS. The V and J ends lost 2 bases and 4 bases, in that order; junction bases with no gene match: 6. CDR3 sequence: CASSEGRTSAYNEQFF. In DNA, the CDR3 is TGTGCCAGCAGTGAAGGTCGGACTAGCGCTTACAATGAGCAGTTCTTC.

The genes are TRBV4-3 and TRBJ2-1, with 11 bases that match TRBD2. The germline V gene has CDR1 LGHNA and CDR2 YSLEER. This CDR3 spans 15 amino acids. J gave up 9 bases and V 3 bases, and 7 bases lay outside the gene matches. CDR3 sequence: CASSQGSGGAFEQFF. The CDR3 DNA sequence: TGCGCCAGCAGCCAGGGTAGCGGGGGGGCTTTTGAGCAGTTCTTC.